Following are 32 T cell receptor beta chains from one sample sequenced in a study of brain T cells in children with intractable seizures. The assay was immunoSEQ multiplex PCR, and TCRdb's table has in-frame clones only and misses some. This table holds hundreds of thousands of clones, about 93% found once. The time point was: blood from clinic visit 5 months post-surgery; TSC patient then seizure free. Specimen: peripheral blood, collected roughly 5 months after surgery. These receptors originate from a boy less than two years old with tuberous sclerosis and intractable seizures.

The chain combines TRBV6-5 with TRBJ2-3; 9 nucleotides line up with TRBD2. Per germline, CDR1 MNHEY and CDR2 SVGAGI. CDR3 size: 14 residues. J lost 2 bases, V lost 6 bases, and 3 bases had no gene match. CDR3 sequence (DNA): TGTGCCAGCAGGCGGGGGGGAAACACAGATACGCAGTATTTT. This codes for CASRRGGNTDTQYF.

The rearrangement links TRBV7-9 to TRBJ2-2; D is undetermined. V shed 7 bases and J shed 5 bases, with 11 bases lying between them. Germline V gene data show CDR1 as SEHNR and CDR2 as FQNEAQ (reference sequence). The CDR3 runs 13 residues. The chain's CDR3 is CASTPETTGELFF. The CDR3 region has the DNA TGTGCCAGCACCCCCGAGACGACCGGGGAGCTGTTTTTT.

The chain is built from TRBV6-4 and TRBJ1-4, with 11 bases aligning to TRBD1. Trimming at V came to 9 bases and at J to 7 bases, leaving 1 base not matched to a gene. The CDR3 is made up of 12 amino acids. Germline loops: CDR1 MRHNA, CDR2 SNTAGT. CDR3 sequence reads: CARDRGREKLFF. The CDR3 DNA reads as TGTGCCAGGGACAGGGGGCGTGAAAAACTGTTTTTT.

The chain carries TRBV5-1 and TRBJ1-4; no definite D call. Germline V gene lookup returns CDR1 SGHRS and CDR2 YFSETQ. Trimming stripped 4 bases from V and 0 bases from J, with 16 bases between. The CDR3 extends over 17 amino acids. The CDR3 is CASSQFGSAATNEKLFF. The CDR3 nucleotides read TGCGCCAGCAGCCAATTCGGGTCGGCCGCAACTAATGAAAAACTGTTTTTT.

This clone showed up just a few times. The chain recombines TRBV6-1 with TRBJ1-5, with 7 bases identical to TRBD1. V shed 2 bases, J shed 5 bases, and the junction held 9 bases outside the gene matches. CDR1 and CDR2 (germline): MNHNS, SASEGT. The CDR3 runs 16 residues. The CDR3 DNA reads TGTGCCAGCAGTGAATCCCAGGGGGATCTCCATCAGCCCCAGCATTTT. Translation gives CASSESQGDLHQPQHF.

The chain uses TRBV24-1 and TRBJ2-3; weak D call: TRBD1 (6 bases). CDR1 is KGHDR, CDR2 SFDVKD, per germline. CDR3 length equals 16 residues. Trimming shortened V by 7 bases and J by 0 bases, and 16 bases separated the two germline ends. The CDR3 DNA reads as TGTGCCACCAGCCTTGGGGGCGGACCTAGCACAGATACGCAGTATTTT. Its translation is CATSLGGGPSTDTQYF.

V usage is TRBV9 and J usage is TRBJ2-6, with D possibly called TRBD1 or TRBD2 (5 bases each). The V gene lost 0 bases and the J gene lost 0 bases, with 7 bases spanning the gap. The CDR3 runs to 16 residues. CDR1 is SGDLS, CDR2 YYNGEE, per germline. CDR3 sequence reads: CASSVAGSSGANVLTF. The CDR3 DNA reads TGTGCCAGCAGCGTAGCAGGGAGCTCTGGGGCCAACGTCCTGACTTTC. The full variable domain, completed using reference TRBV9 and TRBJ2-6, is DSGVTQTPKHLITATGQRVTLRCSPRSGDLSVYWYQQSLDQGLQFLIQYYNGEERAKGNILERFSAQQFPDLHSELNLSSLELGDSALYFCASSVAGSSGANVLTFGAGSRLTVL.

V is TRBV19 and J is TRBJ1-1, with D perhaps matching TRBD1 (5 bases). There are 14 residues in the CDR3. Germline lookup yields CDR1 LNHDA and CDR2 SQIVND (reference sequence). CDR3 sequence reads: CATSWGGLNTEAFF. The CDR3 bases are TGTGCGACGTCATGGGGCGGATTGAACACTGAAGCTTTCTTT.

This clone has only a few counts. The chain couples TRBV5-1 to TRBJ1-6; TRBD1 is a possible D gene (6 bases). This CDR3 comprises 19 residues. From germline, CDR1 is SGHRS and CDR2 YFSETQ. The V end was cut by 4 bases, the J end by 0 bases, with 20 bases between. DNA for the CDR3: TGCGCCAGCAGCCCAGCACCGGGACACTATAGCTCCTATAATTCACCCCTCCACTTT. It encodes CASSPAPGHYSSYNSPLHF. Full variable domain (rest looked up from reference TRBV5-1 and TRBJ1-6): KAGVTQTPRYLIKTRGQQVTLSCSPISGHRSVSWYQQTPGQGLQFLFEYFSETQRNKGNFPGRFSGRQFSNSRSEMNVSTLELGDSALYLCASSPAPGHYSSYNSPLHFGNGTRLTVT.

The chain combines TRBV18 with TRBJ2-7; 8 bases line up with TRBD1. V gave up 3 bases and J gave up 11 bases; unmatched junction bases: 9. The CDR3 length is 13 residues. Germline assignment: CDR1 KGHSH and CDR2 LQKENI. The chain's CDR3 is CASSPSALDREYF. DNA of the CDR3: TGTGCCAGCTCACCCTCTGCCCTGGACAGGGAGTACTTC.

The CDR3 spells CASSLALQGAPYEQYF. CDR3 DNA sequence: TGTGCCAGCAGCTTAGCGCTGCAGGGGGCCCCCTACGAGCAGTACTTC. The J gene is TRBJ2-7, the V gene TRBV7-9; 8 bases align to TRBD1. CDR3 length: 16 amino acids. The germline CDR1 and CDR2 sequences are SEHNR and FQNEAQ (reference sequence). J lost 2 bases, V lost 0 bases, and 6 bases had no gene match. Using reference TRBV7-9 and TRBJ2-7 for the parts outside the CDR3, the full variable domain is DTGVSQNPRHKITKRGQNVTFRCDPISEHNRLYWYRQTLGQGPEFLTYFQNEAQLEKSRLLSDRFSAERPKGSFSTLEIQRTEQGDSAMYLCASSLALQGAPYEQYFGPGTRLTVT.

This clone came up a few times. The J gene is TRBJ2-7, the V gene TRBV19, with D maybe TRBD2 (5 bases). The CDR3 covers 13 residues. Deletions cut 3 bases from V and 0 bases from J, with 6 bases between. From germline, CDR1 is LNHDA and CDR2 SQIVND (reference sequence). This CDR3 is CASSMGSSYEQYF. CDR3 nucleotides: TGTGCCAGTAGTATGGGGAGCTCCTACGAGCAGTACTTC.

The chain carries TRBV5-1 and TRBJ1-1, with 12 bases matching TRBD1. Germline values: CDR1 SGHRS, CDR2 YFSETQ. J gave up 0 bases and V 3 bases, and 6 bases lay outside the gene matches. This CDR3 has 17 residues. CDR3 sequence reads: CASSSGQGAQMNTEAFF. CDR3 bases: TGCGCCAGCAGCTCGGGACAGGGGGCTCAGATGAACACTGAAGCTTTCTTT.

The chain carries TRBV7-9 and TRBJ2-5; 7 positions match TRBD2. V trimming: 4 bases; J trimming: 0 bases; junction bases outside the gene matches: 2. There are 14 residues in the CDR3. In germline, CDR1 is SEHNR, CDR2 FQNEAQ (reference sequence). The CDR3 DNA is TGTGCCAGCAGCTATCTAGCGGACCAAGAGACCCAGTACTTC. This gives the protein CASSYLADQETQYF.

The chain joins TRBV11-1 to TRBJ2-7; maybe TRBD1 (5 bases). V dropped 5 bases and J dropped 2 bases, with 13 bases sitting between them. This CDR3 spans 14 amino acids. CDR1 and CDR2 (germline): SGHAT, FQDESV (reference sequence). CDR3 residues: CASSHPDTAYEQYF. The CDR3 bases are TGTGCCAGCAGCCACCCGGACACCGCCTACGAGCAGTACTTC. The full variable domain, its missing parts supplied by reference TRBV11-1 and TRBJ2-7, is EAEVAQSPRYKITEKSQAVAFWCDPISGHATLYWYRQILGQGPELLVQFQDESVVDDSQLPKDRFSAERLKGVDSTLKIQPAELGDSAMYLCASSHPDTAYEQYFGPGTRLTVT.

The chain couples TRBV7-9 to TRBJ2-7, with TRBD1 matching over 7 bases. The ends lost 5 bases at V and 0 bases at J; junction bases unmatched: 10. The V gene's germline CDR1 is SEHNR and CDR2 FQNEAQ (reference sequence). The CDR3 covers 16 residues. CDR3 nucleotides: TGTGCCAGCAGCGACCGGGACAGCCTAAGCTCCTACGAGCAGTACTTC. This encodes CASSDRDSLSSYEQYF.

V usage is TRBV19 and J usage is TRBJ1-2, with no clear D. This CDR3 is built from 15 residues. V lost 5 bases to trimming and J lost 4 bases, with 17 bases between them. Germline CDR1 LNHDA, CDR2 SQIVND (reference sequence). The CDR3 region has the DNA TGTGCCAGTAGTCTAAAGGAAACACAGACCTATGGCTACACCTTC. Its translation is CASSLKETQTYGYTF.

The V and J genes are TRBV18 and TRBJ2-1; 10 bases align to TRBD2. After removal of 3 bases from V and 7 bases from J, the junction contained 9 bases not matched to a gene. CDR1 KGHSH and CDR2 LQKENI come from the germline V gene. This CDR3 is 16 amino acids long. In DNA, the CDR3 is TGTGCCAGCTCACCTACCAGCGGGAGGGCCAGTAATGAGCAGTTCTTC. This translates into CASSPTSGRASNEQFF.

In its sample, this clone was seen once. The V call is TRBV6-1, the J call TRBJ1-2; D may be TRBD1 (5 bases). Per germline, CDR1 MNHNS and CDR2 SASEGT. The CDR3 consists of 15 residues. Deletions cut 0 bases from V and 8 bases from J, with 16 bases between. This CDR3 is CASSEAQRGARGYTF. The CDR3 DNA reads TGTGCCAGCAGTGAAGCGCAAAGGGGAGCGCGGGGCTACACCTTC.

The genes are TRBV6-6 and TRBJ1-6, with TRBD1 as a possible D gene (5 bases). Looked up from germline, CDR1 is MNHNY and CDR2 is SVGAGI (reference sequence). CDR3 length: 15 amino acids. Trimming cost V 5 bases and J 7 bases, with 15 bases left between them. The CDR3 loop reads CASSPGFGGNSPLHF. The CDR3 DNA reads TGTGCCAGCAGTCCCGGGTTCGGGGGGAATTCACCCCTCCACTTT.

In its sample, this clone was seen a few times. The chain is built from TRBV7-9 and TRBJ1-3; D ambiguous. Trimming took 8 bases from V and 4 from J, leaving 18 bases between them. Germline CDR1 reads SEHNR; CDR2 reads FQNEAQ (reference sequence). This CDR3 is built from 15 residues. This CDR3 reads CASRRTSSRGNTIYF. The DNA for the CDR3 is TGTGCCAGCCGCCGGACCTCTTCCCGCGGAAACACCATATATTTT.

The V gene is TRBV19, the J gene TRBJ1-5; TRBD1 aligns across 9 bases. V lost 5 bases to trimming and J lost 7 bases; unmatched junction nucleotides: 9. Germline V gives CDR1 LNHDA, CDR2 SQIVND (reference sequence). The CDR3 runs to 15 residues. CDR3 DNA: TGTGCCAGTAGTCCTCAACAGGGGGCGGGGCAGCCCCAGCATTTT. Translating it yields CASSPQQGAGQPQHF.

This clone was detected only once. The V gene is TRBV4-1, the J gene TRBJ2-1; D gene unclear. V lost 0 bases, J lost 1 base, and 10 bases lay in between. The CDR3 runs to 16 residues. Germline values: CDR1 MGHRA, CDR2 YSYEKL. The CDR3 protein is CASSQDQLSSYNEQFF. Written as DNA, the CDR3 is TGCGCCAGCAGCCAAGATCAGCTCTCTTCCTACAATGAGCAGTTCTTC.

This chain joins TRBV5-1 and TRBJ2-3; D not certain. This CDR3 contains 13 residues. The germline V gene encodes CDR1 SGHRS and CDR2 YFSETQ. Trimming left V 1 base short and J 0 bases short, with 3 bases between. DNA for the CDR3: TGCGCCAGCAGCTTGATAAGCACAGATACGCAGTATTTT. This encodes CASSLISTDTQYF. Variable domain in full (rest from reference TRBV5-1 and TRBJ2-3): KAGVTQTPRYLIKTRGQQVTLSCSPISGHRSVSWYQQTPGQGLQFLFEYFSETQRNKGNFPGRFSGRQFSNSRSEMNVSTLELGDSALYLCASSLISTDTQYFGPGTRLTVL.

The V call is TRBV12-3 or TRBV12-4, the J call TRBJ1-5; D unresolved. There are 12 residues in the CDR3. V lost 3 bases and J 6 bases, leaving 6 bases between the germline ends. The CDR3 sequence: CASSLGSQPQHF. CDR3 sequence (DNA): TGTGCCAGCAGTTTGGGTTCTCAGCCCCAGCATTTT.

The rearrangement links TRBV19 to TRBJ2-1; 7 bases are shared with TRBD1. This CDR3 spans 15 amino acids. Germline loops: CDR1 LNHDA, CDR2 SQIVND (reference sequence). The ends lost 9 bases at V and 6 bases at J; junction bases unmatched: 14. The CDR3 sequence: CARGKDRVPSNEQFF. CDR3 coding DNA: TGTGCCAGAGGGAAAGACAGGGTACCTTCCAATGAGCAGTTCTTC.

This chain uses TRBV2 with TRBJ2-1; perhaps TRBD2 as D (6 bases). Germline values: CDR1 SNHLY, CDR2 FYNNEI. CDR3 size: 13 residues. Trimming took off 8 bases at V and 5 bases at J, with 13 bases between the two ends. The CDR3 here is CASLEGRDNEQFF. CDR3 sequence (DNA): TGTGCCAGCCTGGAGGGTAGGGACAATGAGCAGTTCTTC. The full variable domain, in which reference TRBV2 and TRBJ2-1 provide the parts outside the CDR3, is EPEVTQTPSHQVTQMGQEVILRCVPISNHLYFYWYRQILGQKVEFLVSFYNNEISEKSEIFDDQFSVERPDGSNFTLKIRSTKLEDSAMYFCASLEGRDNEQFFGPGTRLTVL.

CDR3 in DNA: TGTGCCAGCAGGGGAGGAGGGTTAGGCTACACCTTC. It is translated as CASRGGGLGYTF. The rearrangement uses TRBV14 and TRBJ1-2; D is ambiguous. The CDR3 totals 12 residues. V lost 6 bases and J lost 8, with 13 bases in between. Germline V gives CDR1 SGHDN, CDR2 FVKESK.

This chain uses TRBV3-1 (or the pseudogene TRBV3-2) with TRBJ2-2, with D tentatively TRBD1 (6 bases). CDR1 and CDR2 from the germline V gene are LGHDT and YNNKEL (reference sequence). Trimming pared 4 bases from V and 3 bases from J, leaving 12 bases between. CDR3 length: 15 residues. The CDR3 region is CASSPLGTYTGELFF. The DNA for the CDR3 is TGTGCCAGCAGCCCCCTAGGGACATACACCGGGGAGCTGTTTTTT.

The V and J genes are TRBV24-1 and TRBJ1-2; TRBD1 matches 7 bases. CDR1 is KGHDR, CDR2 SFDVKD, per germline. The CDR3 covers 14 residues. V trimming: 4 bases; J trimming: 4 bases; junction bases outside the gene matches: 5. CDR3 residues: CATSDKGAFYGYTF. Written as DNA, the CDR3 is TGTGCCACCAGTGACAAGGGGGCATTCTATGGCTACACCTTC.

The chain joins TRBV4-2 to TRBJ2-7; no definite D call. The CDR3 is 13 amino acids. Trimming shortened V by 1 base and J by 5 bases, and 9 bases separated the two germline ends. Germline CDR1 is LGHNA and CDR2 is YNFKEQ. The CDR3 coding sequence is TGTGCCAGCAGCCAAGCTCAGGTGGACGAGCAGTACTTC. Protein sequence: CASSQAQVDEQYF.

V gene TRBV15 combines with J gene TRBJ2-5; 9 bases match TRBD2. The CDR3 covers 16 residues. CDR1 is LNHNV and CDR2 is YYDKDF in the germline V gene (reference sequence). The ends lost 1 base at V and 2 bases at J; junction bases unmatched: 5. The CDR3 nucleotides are TGTGCCACCAGCAGAGGGGCTAGCGGGGTTCAAGAGACCCAGTACTTC. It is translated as CATSRGASGVQETQYF.